This T cell receptor (beta chain) was obtained from a study of metastatic and nonmetastatic thyroid tumors. Study-wide background: Across blood and tumor or nodule tissue, repertoires from malignant and benign thyroid patients were compared with one another.

This clone was recorded at least ten times. What it recognizes is unknown. TCRdb reprocessed the PCR reads via MiXCR. The data show around 50,000 clones, roughly a fifth seen once. General study points: Malignant thyroid tumors reportedly had TCR beta diversity that was significantly higher than in benign nodules, in blood and tumor.

CDR1 SNHLY and CDR2 FYNNEI come from the germline V gene. CDR3 length: 15 residues. The junction had 9 bases not matched to a gene; V was cut back by 6 bases and J by 4 bases. Prior to thyroid surgery, none of the patients had received any treatment. This receptor was obtained from a male donor with papillary thyroid cancer or a benign thyroid nodule (not recorded which). Some clones in this sample may be carry-over from other donors' samples. V gene TRBV2 combines with J gene TRBJ1-5, with 7 bases that match TRBD1. Sequencing input: blood. The CDR3 reads CASSEYRGDNQPQHF. Here the CDR3 DNA reads TGTGCCAGCAGCGAATACAGGGGCGATAATCAGCCCCAGCATTTT.